This TCR beta chain was documented in a study of OX40 agonist ivuxolimab in advanced cancers. On the study more broadly: The dose-escalation cohort was about 80% male, with a mean age of approximately 61 years, ranging roughly 20 to 80.

Only in-frame clones appear in the TCRdb table, and some are missing; sequencing was by immunoSEQ multiplex PCR. The sample consists of 21,000 or so clones, about 73% of them appearing once. The germline V gene encodes CDR1 MGHRA and CDR2 YSYEKL. V dropped 0 bases and J dropped 1; count of bases not matched to a gene: 8. This CDR3 is built from 18 residues. Specimen: CD4+ or CD8+ T cells sorted from blood, collected in a trial of the OX40 agonist ivuxolimab. The chain combines TRBV4-1 with TRBJ2-7; the match to TRBD2 covers 11 bases. The clonotype originates from an adult with an advanced solid tumor such as melanoma, head and neck, liver or kidney cancer. CDR3 DNA sequence: TGCGCCAGCAGCCAAGAGAATAGCGGGGGGGCCGGGTCCTACGAGCAGTACTTC. It yields the protein CASSQENSGGAGSYEQYF.